This TCR beta chain was obtained from a study of cytomegalovirus exposure and HLA in healthy donors. Broader study findings: Among the sequence variants, a highly shared cluster was likely an artifact of sequencing. Later analysis identified several of the most significant clusters that appeared linked to common viral pathogens. A few chains tied to CMV proved CMV antigen-specific in vitro. The presence/absence work took it that sequencing depth was about the same across donors.

CDR1 is LGHNA and CDR2 is YNFKEQ in the germline V gene. The CDR3 length is 15 residues. In its sample, this clone was seen once. Antigen unknown. The PCR used 60 Vbeta and 13 Jbeta primers. Assay used: immunoSEQ multiplex PCR; TCRdb lists only in-frame clones, some missing. The table includes approximately 150,000 clones, approximately 71% detected once. The TCR sequence derives from a man between 18 and 35 years old in good health and CMV-seropositive. Sequenced input: PBMCs. The V and J genes are TRBV4-2 and TRBJ2-5; 10 positions match TRBD2. TRBJ2-7 explains the end of the DNA better; the J call may be wrong. CDR3 sequence: CASSTTSGYSYEQYF. The DNA for the CDR3 is TGTGCCAGCAGCACGACTAGCGGGTACTCCTACGAGCAGTACTTC.